This T cell receptor (beta chain) emerged from a study of naive and memory T cell subsets. Study-level findings and limits: Naive and memory repertoire findings lacked a ground truth for validation. In naive cells, over 95% of TCR sequences were seen only once.

Germline CDR1 and CDR2: SGHAT and FQDESV (reference sequence). V lost 4 bases to trimming and J lost 7 bases, with 20 bases between them. This CDR3 is built from 15 residues. By share, this clonotype counts as medium-sized. Antigen unknown. The beta constant-region primer was an equimolar mix of two oligonucleotides covering TRBC1 and TRBC2. Four rounds of PCR amplified the ligated cDNA using nested alpha and beta constant-region primers plus SP2. Using its own MiXCR run on the UMI-ligation and nested PCR reads, TCRdb lists one record per CDR3 protein. The repertoire holds roughly 27,000 distinct CDR3 sequences, with about 10% as singletons.

The sample was effector memory CD4+ T cells from blood. Subset described: effector memory, CD45RA- CD27-. The genes are TRBV11-1 and TRBJ2-7; the D call may be TRBD1 or TRBD2 (5 bases each). The TCR sequence derives from a human donor in good health. This chain's CDR3 is CASSYQDGAKWEQYF. The CDR3 bases are TGTGCCAGCAGCTACCAGGACGGGGCGAAGTGGGAGCAGTACTTC. Variable domain in full (rest from reference TRBV11-1 and TRBJ2-7): EAEVAQSPRYKITEKSQAVAFWCDPISGHATLYWYRQILGQGPELLVQFQDESVVDDSQLPKDRFSAERLKGVDSTLKIQPAELGDSAMYLCASSYQDGAKWEQYFGPGTRLTVT.